One sample yielded the 10 T cell receptor beta chains listed below, sequenced in a study of PD-L1 blockade in urothelial cancer. Generated by immunoSEQ multiplex PCR, the TCRdb table keeps only in-frame clones and is missing some. In the table there are about 38,000 clones, more than 70% of which are singletons. Specimen: PBMCs, collected around atezolizumab (anti-PD-L1) treatment. The receptor source for this set is a man between 60 and 75 years old with urothelial cancer.

The rearrangement links TRBV11-2 to TRBJ2-7, with 9 bases lining up with TRBD2. The ends lost 5 bases at V and 4 bases at J; junction bases unmatched: 21. From germline, CDR1 is SGHAT and CDR2 FQNNGV. The CDR3 covers 19 residues. The CDR3 bases are TGTGCCAGCAGCCTAATGGGTGCCAGGGGGTTAGCGGGGGTATACGAGCAGTACTTC. It translates to CASSLMGARGLAGVYEQYF.

The chain employs TRBV2 and TRBJ1-5; D unclear. CDR1 is SNHLY and CDR2 is FYNNEI in the germline V gene. The CDR3 extends over 15 amino acids. Trimming stripped 7 bases from V and 2 bases from J, with 15 bases between. CDR3: CASKSNSVGNQPQHF. CDR3 nucleotides: TGTGCCAGCAAATCAAATTCGGTTGGCAATCAGCCCCAGCATTTT.

Points on this clone: One end of the junction varies from germline; a read error may be responsible. This chain connects TRBV28 to TRBJ2-7, with D tentatively TRBD1 (6 bases). Germline V gene data show CDR1 as MDHEN and CDR2 as SYDVKM. The CDR3 length is 13 residues. CDR3: CASRVQGLEEQYF. CDR3 coding DNA: TGTGCTAGCAGGGTACAGGGTTTAGAGGAGCAGTACTTC. Full variable domain (remainder filled in from reference TRBV28 and TRBJ2-7): DVKVTQSSRYLVKRTGEKVFLECVQDMDHENMFWYRQDPGLGLRLIYFSYDVKMKEKGDIPEGYSVSREKKERFSLILESASTNQTSMYLCASRVQGLEEQYFGPGTRLTVT.

V gene TRBV6-5 combines with J gene TRBJ1-4, with 7 bases matching TRBD1. Unmatched junction bases numbered 11, after V lost 8 bases and J lost 8 bases. Germline loops: CDR1 MNHEY, CDR2 SVGAGI. This CDR3 has 14 amino acids. The CDR3 region is CASRPGQASEKLFF. The CDR3 DNA sequence: TGTGCCAGCCGGCCTGGACAGGCGTCGGAAAAACTGTTTTTT.

The genes are TRBV6-7 and TRBJ2-3; weak D call: TRBD2 (6 bases). TRBV6-7 is classed as an ORF, of uncertain function. This CDR3 spans 22 amino acids. V was cut by 7 bases and J by 0 bases, with 35 bases left in between. CDR3 loop: CASTTPKPGLSAGDTSTDTQYF. The CDR3 DNA is TGTGCCAGCACTACCCCGAAACCGGGACTTTCGGCTGGGGATACTAGCACAGATACGCAGTATTTT.

The chain uses TRBV19 and TRBJ1-3, with D unclear. CDR1 and CDR2 from the germline V gene are LNHDA and SQIVND (reference sequence). V lost 6 bases and J 5 bases, leaving 5 bases between the germline ends. CDR3 length equals 11 residues. The CDR3 loop reads CASRSRNTIYF. The CDR3 DNA sequence: TGTGCCAGTAGATCTAGAAACACCATATATTTT.

V usage is TRBV28 and J usage is TRBJ1-1, with 9 bases aligning to TRBD1. The V gene end was trimmed by 4 bases and the J gene end by 6 bases; junction bases not matched to a gene: 12. The CDR3 has 16 amino acids. Looked up from germline, CDR1 is MDHEN and CDR2 is SYDVKM. The chain's CDR3 is CASSSLPDRGGAEAFF. The CDR3 region has the DNA TGTGCCAGCAGTTCACTACCGGACAGGGGTGGCGCTGAAGCTTTCTTT. The full variable domain, completed using reference TRBV28 and TRBJ1-1, is DVKVTQSSRYLVKRTGEKVFLECVQDMDHENMFWYRQDPGLGLRLIYFSYDVKMKEKGDIPEGYSVSREKKERFSLILESASTNQTSMYLCASSSLPDRGGAEAFFGQGTRLTVV.

The chain uses TRBV2 and TRBJ2-5; D not certain. V lost 7 bases to trimming and J lost 2 bases, with 8 bases between them. This CDR3 has 12 amino acids. The V gene's germline CDR1 is SNHLY and CDR2 FYNNEI. The DNA for the CDR3 is TGTGCCAGCAAAACAGATCAAGAGACCCAGTACTTC. This sequence encodes CASKTDQETQYF.

The rearrangement joins TRBV18 to TRBJ2-4; D might be TRBD2 (5 bases). CDR1 is KGHSH and CDR2 is LQKENI in the germline V gene. This CDR3 region has 14 residues. V was clipped by 3 bases and J by 7 bases, with 13 bases between them. In DNA, the CDR3 is TGTGCCAGCTCACCGGAGGTTTTCCAGAACATTCAGTACTTC. This translates into CASSPEVFQNIQYF.

V gene TRBV7-2 combines with J gene TRBJ2-5, with D possibly matching TRBD2 (6 bases). This CDR3 spans 14 amino acids. The ends were cut back, 2 bases at V and 5 bases at J, with 12 bases in the middle. The V gene's germline CDR1 is SGHTA and CDR2 FQGNSA. CDR3 coding DNA: TGTGCCAGCAGCTTAAAAGTGGGGAGGGAGACCCAGTACTTC. Amino acids: CASSLKVGRETQYF.